Listed below are T cell receptor beta chains from one sample, sequenced in a study of CD8 T cells in ankylosing spondylitis. TCRdb re-called the 5' RACE reads through MiXCR, storing one row per CDR3 protein. The table includes approximately 400,000 distinct CDR3 sequences, 25% to 30% detected once. Sequenced sample: blood, either unsorted or a sorted T cell fraction (not recorded which). The receptor source for this set is a male donor with ankylosing spondylitis. CDR3s leave out the opening cysteine and the closing phenylalanine or tryptophan.

TRBJ2-3 | TRBV20-1 | SAPSGSRGTDTQY
TRBJ1-5 | TRBV11-2 | ASSLGSGQPQH
TRBJ2-3 | TRBV3-1 | ASSQERGTQY
TRBJ2-3 | TRBV7-2 | ASSSGTSFSDTQY
TRBJ2-2 | TRBV29-1 | SVELGRGSLNTGELF
TRBJ1-1 | TRBV20-1 | SARHRGTGTEAF
TRBJ1-1 | TRBV5-1 | ASAPTRGASEAF
TRBJ1-5 | TRBV3-1 | ASSQDLVQTQH
TRBJ2-3 | TRBV4-1 | ASSLLPGPITDTQY
TRBJ2-5 | TRBV5-1 | ASSLVGGGRQETQY
TRBJ2-2 | TRBV6-2/TRBV6-3 | ASFLRGNTGELF
TRBJ1-1 | TRBV4-1 | ASSQGWGYEAF
TRBJ1-5 | TRBV6-1 | ASSTEGNQPQH
TRBJ2-3 | TRBV20-1 | SARVAGNTDTQY
TRBJ1-5 | TRBV18 | ASSPVDSDQPQH
TRBJ2-3 | TRBV6-1 | ASSSTSGRGDTQY
TRBJ2-2 | TRBV6-1 | ASRATGLANTGELF
TRBJ1-5 | TRBV11-2 | ASSLDNQGAQPQH
TRBJ1-1 | TRBV10-3 | AISVKGLTDTEAF
TRBJ2-7 | TRBV5-1 | ASSFLEGGEQY
TRBJ2-2 | TRBV11-2 | ASSTGTSVSGELF
TRBJ2-3 | TRBV6-1 | ASSDQGTDTQY
TRBJ2-5 | TRBV20-1 | SATTGSAGVGETQY
TRBJ2-1 | TRBV5-1 | ASSPPFRVSTSNEQF
TRBJ2-3 | TRBV11-2 | ASSLVAGLEDTQY